One and the same sample provided the 21 T cell receptor beta chains below, sequenced in a study of shared clonotypes between healthy human individuals (dated by TCRdb to about 2020). The library was generated by the immunoSEQ multiplex PCR assay. What TCRdb holds here is the immuneACCESS table cut down to in-frame rearrangements. Part of the clones is not present; checked against another copy, under half of the missing clones reflect an unresolved V gene, and the others are unexplained. The sample table holds more than 2,000,000 clones, of which approximately 90% were seen once. Of the sample, roughly 0.14% is held by the ten largest clones. The sample was naive CD4+ T cells sorted from blood. The sample's cell subset or site label is to be understood as: CD45RA+ positively selected. The receptors were gathered from a man aged 18 to 29 in good health.

In nucleotides, the CDR3 is TGCGCCAGCAGCCAGATGGGCAGGGTCGCGTTCTTC. Encoded protein: CASSQMGRVAFF. The chain links TRBV4-1 to TRBJ2-1; possibly TRBD1 for D (5 bases). Germline CDR1 and CDR2: MGHRA and YSYEKL. Trimming removed 3 bases from V and 15 bases from J, with 15 bases in between. The CDR3 consists of 12 residues.

Of note for this clone: The sample contains more than one DNA sequence encoding this CDR3. The rearrangement links TRBV30 to TRBJ2-5, with D unclear. V was pared by 5 bases and J by 1 base, with 5 bases between. CDR1 is GTSNPN, CDR2 SVGIG, per germline (reference sequence). This CDR3 has 11 amino acids. CDR3 sequence (DNA): TGTGCCTGGTCGGGCCAAGAGACCCAGTACTTC. Its protein is CAWSGQETQYF.

The V call is TRBV7-9, the J call TRBJ2-2; the D call may be TRBD1 or TRBD2 (5 bases each). Germline V gene data show CDR1 as SEHNR and CDR2 as FQNEAQ (reference sequence). The CDR3 length is 15 residues. V shed 3 bases and J shed 4 bases, with 12 bases lying between them. As DNA, the CDR3 is TGTGCCAGCAGCTTCTTCAGGGAGAGCACCGGGGAGCTGTTTTTT. Protein product: CASSFFRESTGELFF.

The rearrangement uses TRBV6-5 and TRBJ2-7, with 10 nucleotides matching TRBD1. Germline loops: CDR1 MNHEY, CDR2 SVGAGI. CDR3 size: 15 residues. The V and J ends lost 4 bases and 3 bases, in that order; junction bases with no gene match: 6. The CDR3 DNA follows: TGTGCCAGCAGTTTGACCGGGACAGGGGTCTACGAGCAGTACTTC. This encodes CASSLTGTGVYEQYF.

Only one count was recorded for this clone. V and J are TRBV7-3 and TRBJ2-1; 10 bases map to TRBD1. Germline V gene lookup returns CDR1 SGHTA and CDR2 FQGTGA. The CDR3 contains 16 residues. V dropped 3 bases and J dropped 7; count of bases not matched to a gene: 9. The CDR3, as DNA: TGTGCCAGCAGCTTTCGAAGGGACAGGGGATCGAATGAGCAGTTCTTC. Translating it yields CASSFRRDRGSNEQFF.

The chain carries TRBV9 and TRBJ1-6; 9 bases are a match to TRBD1. The CDR3 extends over 17 amino acids. The ends lost 3 bases at V and 8 bases at J; junction bases unmatched: 12. CDR1 is SGDLS and CDR2 is YYNGEE in the germline V gene. The DNA of the CDR3 is TGTGCCAGCAGCGCACAGATGACAGGGGGTATTGATTCACCCCTCCACTTT. Protein sequence: CASSAQMTGGIDSPLHF. The variable domain in full, with the rest retrieved from reference TRBV9 and TRBJ1-6, is DSGVTQTPKHLITATGQRVTLRCSPRSGDLSVYWYQQSLDQGLQFLIQYYNGEERAKGNILERFSAQQFPDLHSELNLSSLELGDSALYFCASSAQMTGGIDSPLHFGNGTRLTVT.

This chain uses TRBV7-9 with TRBJ2-7; 7 nucleotides align to TRBD1. Germline-derived CDR1 and CDR2 are SEHNR and FQNEAQ (reference sequence). The length of the CDR3 is 11 residues. Trimming removed 4 bases from V and 13 bases from J; junction bases left unmatched: 7. The CDR3 is CASSSGQEDYF. For the CDR3, the DNA is TGTGCCAGCAGCTCAGGACAGGAGGATTACTTC.

The V and J genes are TRBV18 and TRBJ1-2; no clear D. Per the germline V gene, CDR1 is KGHSH and CDR2 is LQKENI. The CDR3 has 15 residues. V shed 1 base and J shed 1 base, with 10 bases lying between them. CDR3 in DNA: TGTGCCAGCTCACCACTTGAACGGCTTAACTATGGCTACACCTTC. This encodes CASSPLERLNYGYTF.

The CDR3 here is CASSRDGVGSDTQYF. CDR3 in DNA: TGCGCCAGCAGCCGGGATGGGGTTGGATCAGATACGCAGTATTTT. The chain combines TRBV5-1 with TRBJ2-3; D may be TRBD2 (5 bases). This CDR3 comprises 15 residues. The germline V and J ends were trimmed by 4 bases and 4 bases, with 16 bases remaining between them. In germline, CDR1 is SGHRS, CDR2 YFSETQ.

In regard to this clone: Other DNA sequences of this sample code for an identical CDR3. The chain couples TRBV5-1 to TRBJ2-1; D is ambiguous. CDR1 SGHRS and CDR2 YFSETQ come from the germline V gene. Trimming took off 0 bases at V and 3 bases at J, with 7 bases between the two ends. This CDR3 has 14 amino acids. This chain's CDR3 is CASSLDAGYNEQFF. DNA for the CDR3: TGCGCCAGCAGCTTGGATGCAGGCTACAATGAGCAGTTCTTC. Drawing the rest from reference TRBV5-1 and TRBJ2-1, the complete variable domain is KAGVTQTPRYLIKTRGQQVTLSCSPISGHRSVSWYQQTPGQGLQFLFEYFSETQRNKGNFPGRFSGRQFSNSRSEMNVSTLELGDSALYLCASSLDAGYNEQFFGPGTRLTVL.

This clone showed up just once. The same CDR3 can be traced to other DNA sequences in this sample. The genes are TRBV28 and TRBJ1-2, with 8 bases lining up with TRBD1. Per germline, CDR1 MDHEN and CDR2 SYDVKM. V lost 6 bases, J lost 3 bases, and 0 bases stayed unmatched. This CDR3 spans 12 amino acids. The chain's CDR3 is CASRTGDYGYTF. DNA for the CDR3: TGTGCCAGCAGGACAGGGGACTATGGCTACACCTTC.

The genes are TRBV19 and TRBJ2-5, with 9 positions matching TRBD1. With the DNA end fitting TRBJ2-7 better, the J assignment may be wrong. Germline-derived CDR1 and CDR2 are LNHDA and SQIVND (reference sequence). This CDR3 is built from 15 residues. Here the CDR3 DNA reads TGTGCCAGTAGTAACCACAGGGGGCGCGGGAACGAGCAGTACTTC. Translation gives CASSNHRGRGNEQYF.

The chain has TRBV27 and TRBJ1-5, with D possibly being TRBD1 (6 bases). In germline, CDR1 is MNHEY, CDR2 SMNVEV (reference sequence). The ends were cut back, 5 bases at V and 0 bases at J, with 11 bases in the middle. The CDR3 has 15 amino acids. This CDR3 reads CASSVRGDSNQPQHF. In DNA, the CDR3 is TGTGCCAGCAGTGTCAGGGGCGATAGCAATCAGCCCCAGCATTTT.

The chain has TRBV9 and TRBJ1-1; D unclear. Trimming cost V 4 bases and J 3 bases, with 19 bases left between them. CDR3 size: 16 residues. Germline CDR1 is SGDLS and CDR2 is YYNGEE. The CDR3 protein is CASSPRATVVDTEAFF. CDR3 coding DNA: TGTGCCAGCAGCCCCCGGGCGACGGTCGTGGACACTGAAGCTTTCTTT.

Worth noting for this clone: Additional DNA sequences in this sample encode the identical CDR3. CDR3 sequence: CASSLRNEQFF. CDR3 nucleotides: TGTGCCAGCAGCTTACGCAATGAGCAGTTCTTC. The J gene is TRBJ2-1, the V gene TRBV7-2; D remains unclear. The ends were cut back, 2 bases at V and 6 bases at J, with 2 bases in the middle. This CDR3 comprises 11 residues. Germline V gene data show CDR1 as SGHTA and CDR2 as FQGNSA.

A remark on this clone: The identical CDR3 is also encoded by other nucleotide sequences in the sample. The chain is built from TRBV7-2 and TRBJ2-3; 9 bases map to TRBD2. Germline CDR1 SGHTA, CDR2 FQGNSA. V was pared by 5 bases and J by 2 bases, with 5 bases of the junction left unmatched. The length of the CDR3 is 15 residues. As DNA, the CDR3 is TGTGCCAGCAGCGCTCTAGCGGGGATCACAGATACGCAGTATTTT. It codes for CASSALAGITDTQYF.

The sample holds one count of this clone. The rearrangement uses TRBV27 and TRBJ2-3, with D perhaps being TRBD1 or TRBD2 (5 bases each). The V end was cut by 3 bases, the J end by 5 bases, with 15 bases between. Germline V CDR1 and CDR2: MNHEY, SMNVEV (reference sequence). The CDR3 is made up of 15 amino acids. The CDR3 nucleotides read TGTGCCAGCAGTTTTTGGGGTAGGGGAGAAGATACGCAGTATTTT. It is translated as CASSFWGRGEDTQYF.

Notes on this clone: Other DNA variants within this sample encode the same CDR3. V and J are TRBV2 and TRBJ2-2; D not resolved. The V gene lost 4 bases and the J gene lost 1 base, with 7 bases spanning the gap. The germline CDR1 and CDR2 sequences are SNHLY and FYNNEI. The CDR3 has 14 amino acids. This chain's CDR3 is CASSASGNTGELFF. Written as DNA, the CDR3 is TGTGCCAGCAGTGCCTCGGGGAACACCGGGGAGCTGTTTTTT.

The V and J genes are TRBV30 and TRBJ2-3, with 7 bases identical to TRBD2. J lost 0 bases, V lost 3 bases, and 3 bases had no gene match. Per the germline V gene, CDR1 is GTSNPN and CDR2 is SVGIG (reference sequence). This CDR3 has 14 residues. The CDR3 DNA follows: TGTGCCTGGAGAAAAGCGGGAAGCACAGATACGCAGTATTTT. Translation gives CAWRKAGSTDTQYF.

The chain recombines TRBV7-2 with TRBJ2-2; D gene ambiguous. The CDR3 has 14 amino acids. Germline-derived CDR1 and CDR2 are SGHTA and FQGNSA. Trimming removed 5 bases at V and 1 base at J, with 8 bases between. The CDR3 DNA follows: TGTGCCAGCAGCGTCAGACAGAACACCGGGGAGCTGTTTTTT. Residues: CASSVRQNTGELFF.

Only one count was recorded for this clone. CDR3 residues: CASSKFRDRVHEQYF. The CDR3 DNA reads as TGTGCCAGCAGCAAGTTCCGGGACAGGGTCCACGAGCAGTACTTC. The chain carries TRBV7-9 and TRBJ2-7; 9 positions match TRBD1. Germline values: CDR1 SEHNR, CDR2 FQNEAQ (reference sequence). V dropped 5 bases and J dropped 5; count of bases not matched to a gene: 10. CDR3 length: 15 residues.